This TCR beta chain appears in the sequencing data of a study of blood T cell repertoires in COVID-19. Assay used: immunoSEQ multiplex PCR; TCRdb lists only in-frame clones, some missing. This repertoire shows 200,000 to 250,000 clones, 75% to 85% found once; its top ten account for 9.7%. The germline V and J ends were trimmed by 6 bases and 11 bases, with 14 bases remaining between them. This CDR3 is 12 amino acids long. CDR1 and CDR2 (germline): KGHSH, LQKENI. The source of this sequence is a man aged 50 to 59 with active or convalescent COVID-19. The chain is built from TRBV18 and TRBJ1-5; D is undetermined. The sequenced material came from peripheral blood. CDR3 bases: TGTGCCAGCTCCCCGCCAATGGGAGCCCAGCATTTT. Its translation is CASSPPMGAQHF.